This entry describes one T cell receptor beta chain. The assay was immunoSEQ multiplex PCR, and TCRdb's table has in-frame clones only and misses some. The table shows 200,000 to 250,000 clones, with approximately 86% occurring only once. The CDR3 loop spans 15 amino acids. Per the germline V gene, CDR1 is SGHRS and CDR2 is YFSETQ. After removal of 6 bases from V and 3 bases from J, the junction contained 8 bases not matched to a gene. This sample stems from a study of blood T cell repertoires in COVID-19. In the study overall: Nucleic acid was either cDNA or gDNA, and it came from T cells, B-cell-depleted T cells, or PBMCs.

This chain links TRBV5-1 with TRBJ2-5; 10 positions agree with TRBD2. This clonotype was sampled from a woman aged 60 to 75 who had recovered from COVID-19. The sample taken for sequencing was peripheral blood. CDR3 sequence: CASKERGGSEETQYF. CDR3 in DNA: TGCGCCAGCAAGGAGCGGGGGGGAAGCGAAGAGACCCAGTACTTC.